This TCR beta chain emerged from a study of regulatory T cells in long-lasting Graves disease. As to time point: newly diagnosed GD, antithyroid drugs for less than 3 months. Construction of the TCR library relied on RNA isolated from PBMCs. With 6 bases removed from V and 6 bases from J, the gap between germline ends came to 11 bases. CDR3 size: 12 residues. Germline CDR1 KGHSH, CDR2 LQKENI. HTBI primers from iRepertoire and Arm-PCR of CDR3 regions yielded the TCR beta libraries. TCRdb reprocessed the multiplex PCR reads with MiXCR, giving one entry per CDR3 protein. The sample lists around 450,000 distinct CDR3 sequences; about 16% were seen once. Ten or more counts support this clonotype. The same sample was also used in a study of T cells in Graves' hyperthyroidism and ophthalmopathy. That source adds: Graves' hyperthyroidism is called stable when ophthalmopathy does not progress within 18 months. Carried out on the TCR CDR3, a first-round RT-PCR used the HTBI primer set.

Material: peripheral blood mononuclear cells (PBMCs), obtained at new diagnosis, from a patient treated with antithyroid drugs. This TCR derives from a woman between 25 and 40 years old with Graves disease. The chain has TRBV18 and TRBJ1-1; D perhaps matches TRBD1 (5 bases). For the CDR3, the DNA is TGTGCCAGCTCCCTAAGGGACTCTGAAGCTTTCTTT. Encoded protein: CASSLRDSEAFF.